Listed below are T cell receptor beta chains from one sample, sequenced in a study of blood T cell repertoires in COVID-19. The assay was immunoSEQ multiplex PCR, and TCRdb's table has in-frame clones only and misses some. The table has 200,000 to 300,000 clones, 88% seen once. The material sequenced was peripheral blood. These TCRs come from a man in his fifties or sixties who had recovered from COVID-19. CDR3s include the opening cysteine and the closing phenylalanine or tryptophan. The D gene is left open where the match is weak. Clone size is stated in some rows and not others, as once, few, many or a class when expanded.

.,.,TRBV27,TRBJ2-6,TGTGCCAGCAGGCGAAACTCTGGGGCCAACGTCCTGACTTTC,CASRRNSGANVLTF
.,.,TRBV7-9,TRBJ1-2,TGTGCCAGCAGCTTAAATACAGGGAACTATGGCTACACCTTC,CASSLNTGNYGYTF
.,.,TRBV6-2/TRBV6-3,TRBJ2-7,TGTGCCAGCAGTTACTCGTCAGGGCCCTACGAGCAGTACTTC,CASSYSSGPYEQYF
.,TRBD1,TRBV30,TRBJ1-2,TGTGCCTGGAGTGTTAAAGGGGGCGGTGGCTACACCTTC,CAWSVKGGGGYTF
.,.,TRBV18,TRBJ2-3,TGTGCCAGCTCACCACGTATCGCGCAGGGAATTACAGATACGCAGTATTTT,CASSPRIAQGITDTQYF
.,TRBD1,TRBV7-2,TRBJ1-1,TGTGCCAGCAGACCACAGGGGGGAACTGAAGCTTTCTTT,CASRPQGGTEAFF
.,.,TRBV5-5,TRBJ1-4,TGTGCCAGCAGCCTCGGCGGGGGGCCTACTAATGAAAAACTGTTTTTT,CASSLGGGPTNEKLFF
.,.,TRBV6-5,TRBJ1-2,TGTGCCAGCAGTTACTCGAGCCTGGCTAACTATGGCTACACCTTC,CASSYSSLANYGYTF
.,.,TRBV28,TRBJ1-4,TGTGCCAGCAGTACCCCGGGGGCTAATGAAAAACTGTTTTTT,CASSTPGANEKLFF
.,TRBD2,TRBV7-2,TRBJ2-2,TGTGCCAGCAGTTATTCTAGCGGGGGGGCGGCCGGGGAGCTGTTTTTT,CASSYSSGGAAGELFF
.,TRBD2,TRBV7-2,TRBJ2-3,TGTGCCAGCAGCTTAAATAGCGGGGGGGAGCCCCCCACAGATACGCAGTATTTT,CASSLNSGGEPPTDTQYF
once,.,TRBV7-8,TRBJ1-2,TGTGCCAGCAGCTTAGCGCAAATAAGGGAGGGCTACACCTTC,CASSLAQIREGYTF
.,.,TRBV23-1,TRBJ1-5,TGCGCCAGCAGTCAATGGCAGGGATACTGGAATCAGCCCCAGCATTTT,CASSQWQGYWNQPQHF
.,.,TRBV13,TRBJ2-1,TGTGCCAGCAGCTTAGGGAGGAGCCCCTACAATGAGCAGTTCTTC,CASSLGRSPYNEQFF
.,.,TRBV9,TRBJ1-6,TGTGCCAGCAGCGCCACCGCGGATAATTCACCCCTCCACTTT,CASSATADNSPLHF
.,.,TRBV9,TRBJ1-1,TGTGCCAGCAGCGTTCGGGGGGTAGGGAACACTGAAGCTTTCTTT,CASSVRGVGNTEAFF
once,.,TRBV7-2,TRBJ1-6,TGTGCCAGCAGCTTAGACCACAAGAGGACACCCCTCCACTTT,CASSLDHKRTPLHF
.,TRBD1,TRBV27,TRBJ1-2,TGTGCCAGCAGTTCGCCTCGACAGGGTTTCTATGGCTACACCTTC,CASSSPRQGFYGYTF
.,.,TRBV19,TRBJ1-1,TGTGCCAGTAGTACCGTACGGGGGGCCAGCGATGCTTTCTTT,CASSTVRGASDAFF
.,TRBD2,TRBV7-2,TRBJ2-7,TGTGCCAGCAGCTTAGGAGCGGGGGAAGGGCAGTACTTC,CASSLGAGEGQYF
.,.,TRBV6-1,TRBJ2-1,TGTGCCAGCAGTGACCCTTCGGGGGAGCAGTTCTTC,CASSDPSGEQFF
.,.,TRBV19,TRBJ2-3,TGTGCCAGTAGTATAAGTCAGGGCACAGATACGCAGTATTTT,CASSISQGTDTQYF
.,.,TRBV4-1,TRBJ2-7,TGCGCCAGCAGCCCCCCGGGAGCCGGTGGCTACGAGCAGTACTTC,CASSPPGAGGYEQYF
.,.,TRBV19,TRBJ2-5,TGTGCCAGTAACCCCTCACGGAGACAAGAGACCCAGTACTTC,CASNPSRRQETQYF
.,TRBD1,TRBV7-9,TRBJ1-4,TGTGCCAGCAGCTCCGGACAGGCTATAACTTCAACTAATGAAAAACTGTTTTTT,CASSSGQAITSTNEKLFF
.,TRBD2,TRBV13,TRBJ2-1,TGTGCCAGCACCCCGGGACTAGCGGGCCCCAGCTCCTACAATGAGCAGTTCTTC,CASTPGLAGPSSYNEQFF
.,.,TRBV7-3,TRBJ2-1,TGTGCCAGCAGCTTAAGGGCAGTCAATGAGCAGTTCTTC,CASSLRAVNEQFF
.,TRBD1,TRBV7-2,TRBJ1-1,TGTGCCAGCAGCTTTTTCGGACAGGGAAACACTGAAGCTTTCTTT,CASSFFGQGNTEAFF
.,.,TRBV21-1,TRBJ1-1,TGTGCCAGCAGCAAAAGGAGGCGGGGAAACGAGAACACTGAAGCTTTCTTT,CASSKRRRGNENTEAFF
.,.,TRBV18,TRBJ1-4,TGTGCCAGCTCAGGCGGGACGGGGAATGAAAAACTGTTTTTT,CASSGGTGNEKLFF
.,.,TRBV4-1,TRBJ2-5,TGCGCCAGCAGCCAAGATGGCAGGGTGGAGACCCAGTACTTC,CASSQDGRVETQYF
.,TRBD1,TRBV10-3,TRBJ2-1,TGTGCCCTCGGGACAGGGTATGGCAATGAGCAGTTCTTC,CALGTGYGNEQFF
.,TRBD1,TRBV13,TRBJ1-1,TGTGCCAGCAGCACAGGGGGTTTGAACACTGAAGCTTTCTTT,CASSTGGLNTEAFF
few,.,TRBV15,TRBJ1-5,TGTGCCACCAGCAGGGCGGCCTATCAGCCCCAGCATTTT,CATSRAAYQPQHF
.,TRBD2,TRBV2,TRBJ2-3,TGTGCCAGCACCTTAGCGGGACTTAGCACAGATACGCAGTATTTT,CASTLAGLSTDTQYF
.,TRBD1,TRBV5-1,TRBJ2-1,TGCGCCAGCAGCGTTAAAAGACAGGGAATATACAATGAGCAGTTCTTC,CASSVKRQGIYNEQFF
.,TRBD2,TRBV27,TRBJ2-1,TGTGCCAGCAGTTTATCTAGCGGGGGGGCGGATGAGCAGTTCTTC,CASSLSSGGADEQFF
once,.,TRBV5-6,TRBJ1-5,TGTGCCAGCAGCTTGGTCGGGGAGGACAATCAGCCCCAGCATTTT,CASSLVGEDNQPQHF
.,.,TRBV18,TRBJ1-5,TGTGCCAGCTCACGAGACGGGACACTCCAGCCCCAGCATTTT,CASSRDGTLQPQHF
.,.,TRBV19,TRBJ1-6,TGTGCCAGTAGTATGACATTTGAGCTTTCACCCCTCCACTTT,CASSMTFELSPLHF